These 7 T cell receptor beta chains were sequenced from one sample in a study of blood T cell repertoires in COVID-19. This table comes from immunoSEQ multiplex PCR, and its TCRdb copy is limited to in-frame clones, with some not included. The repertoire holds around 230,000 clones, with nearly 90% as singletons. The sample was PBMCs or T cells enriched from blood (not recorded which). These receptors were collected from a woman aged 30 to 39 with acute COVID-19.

CDR3 in DNA: TGTGCCAGCAGCTGGGACAGGGGTTACGAGCAGTACTTC. Protein product: CASSWDRGYEQYF. This rearrangement joins TRBV5-6 to TRBJ2-7, with 10 bases that match TRBD1. Per the germline V gene, CDR1 is SGHDT and CDR2 is YYEEEE. Losses at the gene ends were 3 bases for V and 4 bases for J; bases not matched to a gene: 1. This CDR3 is 13 amino acids long.

Here the CDR3 DNA reads TGTGCCAGCAGCTTACGCGGGGGAGGCACCGGGGAGCTGTTTTTT. Translating gives CASSLRGGGTGELFF. The chain recombines TRBV11-2 with TRBJ2-2; 7 positions match TRBD2. The germline gives CDR1 SGHAT, CDR2 FQNNGV. The CDR3 contains 15 residues. J was trimmed by 4 bases and V by 2 bases; bases with no gene match: 4.

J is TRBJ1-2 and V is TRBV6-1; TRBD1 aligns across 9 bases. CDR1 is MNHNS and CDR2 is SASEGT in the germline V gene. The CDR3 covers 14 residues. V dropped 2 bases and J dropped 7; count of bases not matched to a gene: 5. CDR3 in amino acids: CASSERWDRAGYTF. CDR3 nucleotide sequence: TGTGCCAGCAGTGAAAGATGGGACAGGGCTGGCTACACCTTC.

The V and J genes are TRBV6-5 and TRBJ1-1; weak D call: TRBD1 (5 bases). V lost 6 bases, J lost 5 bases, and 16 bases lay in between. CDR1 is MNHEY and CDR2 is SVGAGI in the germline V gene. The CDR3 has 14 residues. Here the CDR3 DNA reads TGTGCCAGCAGGGCCCGGGGGGTTCAGACTGAAGCTTTCTTT. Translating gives CASRARGVQTEAFF.

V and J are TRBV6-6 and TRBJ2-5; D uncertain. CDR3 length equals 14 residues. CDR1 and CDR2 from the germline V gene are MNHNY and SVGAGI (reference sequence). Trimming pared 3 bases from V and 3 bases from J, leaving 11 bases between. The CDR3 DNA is TGTGCCAGCAGTTATTTTCATACAGAAGAGACCCAGTACTTC. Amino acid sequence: CASSYFHTEETQYF.

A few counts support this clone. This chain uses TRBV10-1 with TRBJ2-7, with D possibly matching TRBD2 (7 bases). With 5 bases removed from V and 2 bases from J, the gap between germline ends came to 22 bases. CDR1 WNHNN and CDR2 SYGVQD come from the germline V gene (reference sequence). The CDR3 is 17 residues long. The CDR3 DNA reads TGCGCCAGCAGTATTCCTTTGGAAGGGGGACTACCCTACGAGCAGTACTTC. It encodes CASSIPLEGGLPYEQYF.

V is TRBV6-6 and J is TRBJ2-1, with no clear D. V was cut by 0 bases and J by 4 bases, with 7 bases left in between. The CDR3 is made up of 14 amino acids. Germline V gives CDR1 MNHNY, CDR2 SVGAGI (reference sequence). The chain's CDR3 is CASSYSDKYNEQFF. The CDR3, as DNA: TGTGCCAGCAGTTACTCAGACAAATACAATGAGCAGTTCTTC.